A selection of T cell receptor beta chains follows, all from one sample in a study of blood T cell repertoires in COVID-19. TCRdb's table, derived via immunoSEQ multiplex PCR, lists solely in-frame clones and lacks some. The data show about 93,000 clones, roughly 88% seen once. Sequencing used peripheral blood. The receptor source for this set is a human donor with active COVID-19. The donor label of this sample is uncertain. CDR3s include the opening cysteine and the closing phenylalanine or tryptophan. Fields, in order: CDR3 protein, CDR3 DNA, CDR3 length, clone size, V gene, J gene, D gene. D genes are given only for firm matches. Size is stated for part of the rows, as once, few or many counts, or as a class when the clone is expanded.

CASSYEGQGFGEQYF	TGTGCCAGCAGTTACGAGGGACAGGGATTTGGCGAGCAGTACTTC	15	few	TRBV6-6	TRBJ2-7	TRBD1
CASSLAQVYNSPLHF	TGTGCCAGCAGCTTAGCACAGGTGTATAATTCACCCCTCCACTTT	15	.	TRBV7-6	TRBJ1-6	.
CASSSRDRSSYGYTF	TGTGCCAGCAGCTCCCGGGACAGGAGTTCCTATGGCTACACCTTC	15	.	TRBV7-2	TRBJ1-2	TRBD1
CASSLTGKNTGELFF	TGCGCCAGCAGCTTGACAGGGAAAAACACCGGGGAGCTGTTTTTT	15	few	TRBV5-1	TRBJ2-2	.
CASSDSTSGASLEDTQYF	TGTGCCAGCAGTGATAGCACTAGCGGGGCGAGTCTGGAAGATACGCAGTATTTT	18	once	TRBV2	TRBJ2-3	TRBD2
CAGSGGDNEQFF	TGCGCCGGGTCGGGGGGGGACAATGAGCAGTTCTTC	12	few	TRBV4-1	TRBJ2-1	TRBD2
CASSRTGGNQPQHF	TGTGCCAGCAGCCGAACAGGAGGCAATCAGCCCCAGCATTTT	14	few	TRBV7-9	TRBJ1-5	.
CASSETGQGGTDTQYF	TGTGCCAGCAGCGAAACGGGACAGGGAGGCACAGATACGCAGTATTTT	16	.	TRBV9	TRBJ2-3	TRBD1
CASSLRTSGGRTDTQYF	TGTGCCAGCAGCTTAAGGACTAGCGGGGGGCGGACAGATACGCAGTATTTT	17	.	TRBV11-2	TRBJ2-3	TRBD2
CASRIQGAGPAFF	TGTGCCAGCAGAATACAGGGAGCAGGTCCCGCTTTCTTT	13	.	TRBV28	TRBJ1-1	.
CASSQGGAEQYF	TGTGCCAGCAGCCAAGGGGGTGCCGAGCAGTACTTC	12	.	TRBV11-2	TRBJ2-7	.
CASSRDRGLGNTEAFF	TGTGCCAGCAGCCGGGACAGGGGGCTTGGAAACACTGAAGCTTTCTTT	16	.	TRBV5-4	TRBJ1-1	TRBD1
CASSLNREGNTIYF	TGTGCCAGCAGCTTAAACAGGGAGGGAAACACCATATATTTT	14	.	TRBV7-2	TRBJ1-3	.
CASSAGGAYNEQFF	TGTGCCAGCAGTGCGGGGGGCGCCTACAATGAGCAGTTCTTC	14	.	TRBV6-7	TRBJ2-1	TRBD2
CSAGDSMNTEAFF	TGCAGCGCCGGAGATTCCATGAACACTGAAGCTTTCTTT	13	.	TRBV29-1	TRBJ1-1	.
CASSVSGAGQPQHF	TGTGCCAGCAGCGTATCAGGGGCCGGCCAGCCCCAGCATTTT	14	.	TRBV7-2	TRBJ1-5	.
CASREARLAGTGELFF	TGTGCCAGCAGAGAAGCGAGACTAGCGGGCACCGGGGAGCTGTTTTTT	16	.	TRBV3-1/TRBV3-2	TRBJ2-2	TRBD2
CASSTHGRGQGGEPQHF	TGTGCCAGTAGTACCCACGGGCGGGGACAGGGAGGGGAGCCCCAGCATTTT	17	.	TRBV19	TRBJ1-5	TRBD1
CASRNSGSGANVLTF	TGTGCCAGCAGAAACAGTGGCTCTGGGGCCAACGTCCTGACTTTC	15	.	TRBV2	TRBJ2-6	.
CASSPRTGGGNTIYF	TGTGCCAGCAGCCCACGGACAGGAGGAGGAAACACCATATATTTT	15	.	TRBV11-2	TRBJ1-3	TRBD1
CASSSGFQQPQHF	TGTGCCAGCAGCTCAGGGTTTCAACAGCCCCAGCATTTT	13	.	TRBV5-5	TRBJ1-5	.
CASSFSGDTEAFF	TGTGCCAGCAGTTTTTCAGGGGACACTGAAGCTTTCTTT	13	.	TRBV6-5	TRBJ1-1	.
CASSLQGNTEAFF	TGTGCCAGCAGTCTACAGGGGAACACTGAAGCTTTCTTT	13	.	TRBV7-9	TRBJ1-1	.
CASSDRRRNRTGRQETQYF	TGTGCCAGCAGTGACCGAAGACGAAATAGGACAGGGAGGCAAGAGACCCAGTACTTC	19	.	TRBV6-4	TRBJ2-5	TRBD1
CASNLKRGIHNSPLHF	TGTGCCAGCAATCTTAAGCGGGGGATTCATAATTCACCCCTCCACTTT	16	.	TRBV21-1	TRBJ1-6	.
CASSLDRGDNQPQHF	TGTGCCAGCAGTTTAGACAGGGGCGACAATCAGCCCCAGCATTTT	15	.	TRBV6-5	TRBJ1-5	TRBD1
CASSRRRAQNSFYGYTF	TGTGCCAGCAGCCGGCGGCGGGCCCAGAACTCCTTCTATGGCTACACCTTC	17	.	TRBV5-4	TRBJ1-2	.
CASSLITGGVDTQYF	TGTGCCAGCAGCTTAATCACGGGGGGCGTGGATACGCAGTATTTT	15	once	TRBV13	TRBJ2-3	.
CASSIPRTGEAFF	TGTGCCAGTAGTATCCCCAGGACAGGTGAAGCTTTCTTT	13	.	TRBV19	TRBJ1-1	TRBD1
CASNPAGGTGANVLTF	TGTGCCAGCAACCCGGCGGGGGGGACAGGGGCCAACGTCCTGACTTTC	16	.	TRBV7-2	TRBJ2-6	TRBD2
CASSIHRTSGGGEETQYF	TGTGCCAGTAGTATACATCGGACTAGCGGGGGCGGAGAAGAGACCCAGTACTTC	18	.	TRBV19	TRBJ2-5	TRBD2
CASSETGGRAFNEKLFF	TGTGCCAGCAGTGAAACAGGGGGAAGAGCCTTTAATGAAAAACTGTTTTTT	17	.	TRBV27	TRBJ1-4	TRBD1
CASSFTSGGVKETQYF	TGTGCCAGCAGCTTTACTAGCGGGGGAGTAAAAGAGACCCAGTACTTC	16	.	TRBV7-9	TRBJ2-5	TRBD2
CASIGQGVPYYNEQFF	TGCGCCAGCATCGGACAGGGAGTCCCCTACTACAATGAGCAGTTCTTC	16	.	TRBV5-1	TRBJ2-1	TRBD1
CSVVLRHNTEAFF	TGCAGCGTTGTACTCAGGCACAACACTGAAGCTTTCTTT	13	.	TRBV29-1	TRBJ1-1	.
CASSTTGAHSQETQYF	TGTGCCAGTAGTACGACAGGGGCCCATTCCCAAGAGACCCAGTACTTC	16	.	TRBV19	TRBJ2-5	TRBD1
CASIASSERGKAFF	TGTGCCAGCATCGCGTCGTCGGAGAGAGGTAAAGCTTTCTTT	14	.	TRBV2	TRBJ1-1	.
CASSLVARKYEQYF	TGTGCCAGCAGCTTGGTAGCTAGGAAGTACGAGCAGTACTTC	14	.	TRBV5-6	TRBJ2-7	.
CASSGTGGNQPQHF	TGTGCCAGCAGCGGGACAGGGGGGAATCAGCCCCAGCATTTT	14	.	TRBV21-1	TRBJ1-5	.
CASSPTVNQPQHF	TGTGCCAGCTCACCAACAGTCAATCAGCCCCAGCATTTT	13	.	TRBV18	TRBJ1-5	.
CATSRAEGFLSGNTIYF	TGTGCCACCAGCAGAGCGGAGGGGTTTCTCTCTGGAAACACCATATATTTT	17	.	TRBV15	TRBJ1-3	.
CASRRAQSSYEQYF	TGCGCCAGCAGGAGGGCCCAAAGCTCCTACGAGCAGTACTTC	14	.	TRBV5-1	TRBJ2-7	.
CASSFEAGLGNTIYF	TGTGCCAGCAGCTTCGAGGCAGGGCTCGGAAACACCATATATTTT	15	.	TRBV7-6	TRBJ1-3	.
CASSLAGGLDTQYF	TGTGCCAGCAGCTTAGCGGGGGGGCTCGATACGCAGTATTTT	14	.	TRBV6-4	TRBJ2-3	TRBD2
CAISDRGRSSYEQYF	TGTGCCATCAGTGACAGGGGCCGGAGCTCCTACGAGCAGTACTTC	15	.	TRBV10-3	TRBJ2-7	.
CASSFGQGNYNEQFF	TGTGCCAGCAGCTTTGGACAGGGTAATTACAATGAGCAGTTCTTC	15	.	TRBV7-3	TRBJ2-1	TRBD1
CASSMGQTYEQYF	TGTGCCAGCAGCATGGGACAGACCTACGAGCAGTACTTC	13	.	TRBV11-3	TRBJ2-7	TRBD1
CASSLVGLVSSTDTQYF	TGTGCCAGCAGTTTAGTGGGACTAGTCTCTAGCACAGATACGCAGTATTTT	17	once	TRBV27	TRBJ2-3	TRBD2
CASSQQGSYNSPLHF	TGCGCCAGCAGCCAACAGGGTTCCTATAATTCACCCCTCCACTTT	15	.	TRBV5-1	TRBJ1-6	.
CASSLGGGPQEQYF	TGTGCCAGCAGCTTGGGCGGAGGCCCTCAGGAGCAGTACTTC	14	.	TRBV5-6	TRBJ2-7	.
CASSLAGQGISPLHF	TGTGCCAGCAGCTTAGCGGGACAGGGAATATCACCCCTCCACTTT	15	.	TRBV7-2	TRBJ1-6	TRBD1
CASSYYGRGATEAFF	TGTGCCAGCAGTTACTATGGTAGGGGCGCGACTGAAGCTTTCTTT	15	.	TRBV6-2/TRBV6-3	TRBJ1-1	.
CASSFAKGLAGRSYEQYF	TGTGCCAGCAGCTTCGCTAAGGGACTAGCGGGGAGATCCTACGAGCAGTACTTC	18	.	TRBV5-4	TRBJ2-7	TRBD2
CASSLAFGGSTDTQYF	TGCGCCAGCAGCTTGGCGTTCGGGGGGAGCACAGATACGCAGTATTTT	16	.	TRBV5-1	TRBJ2-3	TRBD2
CASSQASGGATDTQYF	TGCGCCAGCAGCCAAGCTAGCGGGGGGGCAACAGATACGCAGTATTTT	16	.	TRBV4-3	TRBJ2-3	TRBD2
CASSNGWTGNYGYTF	TGCGCCAGCAGCAACGGATGGACAGGGAATTATGGCTACACCTTC	15	.	TRBV5-1	TRBJ1-2	TRBD1
CASSSKPQGNYGYTF	TGCGCCAGCAGCTCTAAACCACAGGGCAACTATGGCTACACCTTC	15	.	TRBV5-1	TRBJ1-2	.
CASRILATEQFF	TGTGCCAGCAGGATTCTAGCGACTGAGCAGTTCTTC	12	.	TRBV2	TRBJ2-1	.
CASHWSSGNTIYF	TGTGCCTCCCATTGGAGCTCTGGAAACACCATATATTTT	13	.	TRBV10-3	TRBJ1-3	.
CASSQLHGQGNSPLHF	TGCGCCAGCAGCCAATTACACGGACAGGGGAATTCACCCCTCCACTTT	16	.	TRBV4-3	TRBJ1-6	TRBD1